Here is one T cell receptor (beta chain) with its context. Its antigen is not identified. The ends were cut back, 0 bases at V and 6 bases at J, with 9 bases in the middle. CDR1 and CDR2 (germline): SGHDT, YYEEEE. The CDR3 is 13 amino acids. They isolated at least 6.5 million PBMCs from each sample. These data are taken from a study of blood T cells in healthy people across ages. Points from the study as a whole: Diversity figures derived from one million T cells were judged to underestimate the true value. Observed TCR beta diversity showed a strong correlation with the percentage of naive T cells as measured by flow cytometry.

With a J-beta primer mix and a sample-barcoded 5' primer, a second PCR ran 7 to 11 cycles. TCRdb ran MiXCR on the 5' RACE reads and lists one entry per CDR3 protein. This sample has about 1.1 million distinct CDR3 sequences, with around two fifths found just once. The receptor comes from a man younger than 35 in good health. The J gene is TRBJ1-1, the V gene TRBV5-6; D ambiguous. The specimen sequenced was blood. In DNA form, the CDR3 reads TGTGCCAGCAGCTTGGCGTGGAGTGCTGAAGCTTTCTTT. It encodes CASSLAWSAEAFF. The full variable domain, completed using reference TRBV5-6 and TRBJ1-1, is DAGVTQSPTHLIKTRGQQVTLRCSPKSGHDTVSWYQQALGQGPQFIFQYYEEEERQRGNFPDRFSGHQFPNYSSELNVNALLLGDSALYLCASSLAWSAEAFFGQGTRLTVV.